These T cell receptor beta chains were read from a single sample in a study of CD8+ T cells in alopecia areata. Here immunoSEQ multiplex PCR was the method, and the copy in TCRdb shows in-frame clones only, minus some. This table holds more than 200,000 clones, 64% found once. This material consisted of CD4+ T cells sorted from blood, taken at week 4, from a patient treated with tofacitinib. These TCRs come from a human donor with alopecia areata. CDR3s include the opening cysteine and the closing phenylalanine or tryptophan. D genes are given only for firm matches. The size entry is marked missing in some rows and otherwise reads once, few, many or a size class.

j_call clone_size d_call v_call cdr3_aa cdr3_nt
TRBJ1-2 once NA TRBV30 CACRAYGYTF TGTGCCTGCCGGGCCTATGGCTACACCTTC
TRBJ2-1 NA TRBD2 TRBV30 CAWRLAGLYEQFF TGTGCCTGGAGACTAGCGGGGCTGTATGAGCAGTTCTTC
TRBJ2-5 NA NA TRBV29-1 CSVCRSTGPQETQYF TGCAGCGTCTGTCGATCGACAGGCCCCCAAGAGACCCAGTACTTC
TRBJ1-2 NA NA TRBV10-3 CATDQGNYGYTF TGTGCCACCGACCAGGGGAACTATGGCTACACCTTC
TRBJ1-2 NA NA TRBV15 CATSRERLAAGYTF TGTGCCACCAGCAGAGAGCGATTAGCTGCTGGCTACACCTTC
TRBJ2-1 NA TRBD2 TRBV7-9 CASSALAGSGEQFF TGTGCCAGCAGCGCGCTAGCGGGGAGTGGAGAGCAGTTCTTC
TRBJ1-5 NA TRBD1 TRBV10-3 CAISESTQGGNQPQHF TGTGCCATCAGTGAGTCGACACAGGGGGGGAATCAGCCCCAGCATTTT
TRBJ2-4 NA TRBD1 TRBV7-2 CASSSNRGNIQYF TGTGCCAGCAGCTCTAACAGGGGGAACATTCAGTACTTC
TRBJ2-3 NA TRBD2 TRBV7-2 CASSLGRGELADTQYF TGTGCCAGCAGCTTAGGACGGGGGGAGCTTGCAGATACGCAGTATTTT
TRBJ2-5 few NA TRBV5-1 CASARQGDQETQYF TGCGCCAGCGCTCGTCAGGGTGACCAAGAGACCCAGTACTTC
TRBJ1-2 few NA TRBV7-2 CASSSGQIANYGYTF TGTGCCAGCAGCTCCGGACAGATAGCTAACTATGGCTACACCTTC
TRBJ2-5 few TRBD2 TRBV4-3 CASSQDARGGRETQYF TGCGCCAGCAGCCAAGATGCTCGGGGGGGGAGAGAGACCCAGTACTTC
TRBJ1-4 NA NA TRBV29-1 CSVRDTAGEKLFF TGCAGCGTTAGGGACACCGCAGGTGAAAAACTGTTTTTT
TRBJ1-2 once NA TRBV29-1 CSVQGGLGGYTF TGCAGCGTCCAAGGAGGATTGGGTGGCTACACCTTC
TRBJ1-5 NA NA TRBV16 CASSQLAGDQPQHF TGTGCCAGCAGCCAATTGGCGGGCGATCAGCCCCAGCATTTT
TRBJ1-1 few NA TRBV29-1 CSVPTQGVDTEAFF TGCAGCGTCCCCACACAGGGTGTGGACACTGAAGCTTTCTTT